This TCR beta chain is from a study of T cell responses to AZD1222 COVID-19 vaccine. Study conclusions and caveats: Spike-specific TCR breadth rose after two AZD1222 doses, and depth rose as well.

Assay used: immunoSEQ multiplex PCR; TCRdb lists only in-frame clones, some missing. This table has about 210,000 clones, about 94% appearing once. This clone has a single count. The antigen remains unidentified. This material consisted of peripheral blood, taken 28 days after the second dose of the MenACWY control vaccine. The sequence was obtained from an adult who received the MenACWY meningococcal vaccine as a control.

The CDR3 DNA follows: TGTGCCAGCAGCCCCTCGGGCCTAACCGGGGAGCTGTTTTTT. Translation gives CASSPSGLTGELFF. The chain combines TRBV3-1 (or the pseudogene TRBV3-2) with TRBJ2-2; D not certain. There are 14 residues in the CDR3. Trimming shortened V by 4 bases and J by 5 bases, and 11 bases separated the two germline ends. Germline CDR1 is LGHDT and CDR2 is YNNKEL (reference sequence).